This T cell receptor beta chain came from a study of tumor and adjacent non-tumor tissue in lung cancer (dated by TCRdb to 2017 to 2018). Looking at the study overall: Of the cohort, around eleven patients had adenocarcinoma, 2 had squamous cell carcinoma and 1 had small cell lung cancer. The 15 enrolled patients, of whom around ten were men and 5 were women, were aged roughly 30 to 85 years and were diagnosed with TNM stage I to III disease. The study compared bulk TCRbeta repertoires from lung tumor tissue and matched distant non-tumor lung tissue of over 13 lung cancer patients. For each patient, one tumor sample and one normal lung sample were taken, giving approximately 29 paired specimens that underwent TCRbeta CDR3 sequencing. Sequencing generated a total of 125,075,908 productive TCRbeta reads, averaging roughly 4.4 million reads per sample. The investigation overall reported the following: In normal lung, the top 100 clones accounted for a significantly larger cumulative share of the repertoire than in tumor tissue. TCR diversity was significantly higher in younger patients, and higher tumor TCR diversity was associated with shorter overall and disease-free survival. TCR diversity (inverse Simpson) was significantly higher in tumor than in normal lung tissue (roughly 430 vs 170, P = 0.0075, Mann-Whitney U test). Only roughly 15 patients were in the cohort, and the authors stated that larger samples and more detailed clinical data are needed. Neither the sequencing platform nor unique molecular identifiers are mentioned in the methods. Peripheral blood was not sequenced, so blood TCRbeta repertoires were not examined in the lung cancer patients of the study.

About this clonotype itself: It has no known antigen specificity. Compared with germline, one end of the junction differs, possibly owing to a read error.

RNA was isolated from bulk unsorted tissue, and RNA quality was assessed with a NanoDrop ND-1000 and an Agilent 2100. Donors were newly diagnosed lung cancer patients admitted for thoracic surgery in China between August and November 2014, without prior chemotherapy. Anyone who had undergone radiotherapy or chemotherapy before, or who had another cancer at the same time, was left out of the study. Pieces of surgical tissue measuring about 1-2 cm3 were kept in RNAlater solution and stored at -80 degrees C until use. The library relied on multiplex PCR. Sequencing used an Illumina HiSeq 2500. TCRbeta libraries were constructed through three rounds of nested PCR with primers (Table S4) according to protocols adapted from ARM-PCR. PCR products of 200-500 bp were gel-excised and purified with the QIAquick gel extraction kit before sequencing. In the paper's pipeline: Trimmomatic was used to clean the reads, FLASH was used to merge the reads into complete CDR3 sequences, and MiTCR was used to assign the reads to V(D)J germline segments. Clonal diversity was computed as the inverse Simpson's index with VDJtools. Productive reads were defined as in-frame sequences without a premature stop codon. Through fastp at Q25 and MiXCR, TCRdb rebuilt clones from the public reads, retaining in-frame beta chains. For every CDR3 protein sequence, its rows merge into one entry that carries the most common genes and DNA. The V and J calls here are based on TCRdb, not the publication. The sample table contains 220,000 or so distinct CDR3 sequences; only one count was recorded for 71% of them. Jointly, the top ten make up about 23% of the sample.

The CDR3 runs 15 residues from the cysteine to the phenylalanine. Only the CDR3 DNA is retained, 45 bases long and in frame from the first base. The germline V gene (reference sequence) supplies CDR1 DFQATT and CDR2 SNEGSKA. The clonotype comes from a man aged 60 to 69 with non-small cell lung cancer. The material sequenced was lung tumor tissue. This chain is built from TRBV20-1 and TRBJ1-4; 8 central nucleotides agree with TRBD1. The CDR3 region: CSANPPGQVAEKLSF. The nucleotide sequence is given as TGTAGTGCTAATCCCCCGGGACAGGTAGCCGAAAAACTGTCTTTT.